These 9 T cell receptor beta chains were sequenced from one sample in a study of vaccination and CD4 T cells after COVID-19. These receptors lack a known antigen. The Oncomine TCR Beta short-read assay sequenced DNA from cultured CD4+ T cells. MiXCR, run by TCRdb on the PCR reads, gives a single entry per CDR3 protein. This sample carries around 15,000 distinct CDR3 sequences, approximately 52% of them seen once, and the ten largest clones take over 12%. Treatment denoted: approximately 9-day PBMC culture with coronavirus spike peptide pools or control peptides (ViraFEST assay). The sample consisted of CD4+ T cells from blood, cultured in vitro. Receptors originate from a human donor who had recovered from COVID-19.

The CDR3 region is CASSAGTAGELFF. Here the CDR3 DNA reads TGTGCCAGCAGTGCAGGGACTGCCGGGGAGCTGTTTTTT. The chain is built from TRBV6-1 and TRBJ2-2; possible D gene TRBD2, 6 bases. From germline, CDR1 is MNHNS and CDR2 SASEGT. The V end was cut by 4 bases, the J end by 6 bases, with 9 bases between. This CDR3 has 13 amino acids.

The count of this clonotype is one. The chain couples TRBV11-2 to TRBJ2-7; 9 nucleotides agree with TRBD2. In germline, CDR1 is SGHAT, CDR2 FQNNGV. The CDR3 loop spans 17 amino acids. J lost 7 bases, V lost 1 base, and 14 bases had no gene match. The CDR3 DNA reads as TGTGCCAGCAGCTTAGGGTTGGGCGGGGGGGCCTTCGGAGAGCAGTACTTC. It is translated as CASSLGLGGGAFGEQYF.

The chain links TRBV7-8 to TRBJ2-1, with D uncertain. Trimming stripped 1 base from V and 3 bases from J, with 13 bases between. This CDR3 comprises 16 residues. Germline V lookup: CDR1 SGHVS, CDR2 FQNEAQ. The DNA of the CDR3 is TGTGCCAGCAGCTTAGGCTCCCTTTTGAGCTACAATGAGCAGTTCTTC. Residues: CASSLGSLLSYNEQFF.

The chain couples TRBV6-1 to TRBJ2-4, with D perhaps matching TRBD2 (6 bases). The V gene lost 0 bases and the J gene lost 7 bases, with 10 bases spanning the gap. Germline-derived CDR1 and CDR2 are MNHNS and SASEGT. The CDR3 has 14 residues. The CDR3 DNA sequence: TGTGCCAGCAGTGAAGCTGGCCGGGGGAACATTCAGTACTTC. Its translation: CASSEAGRGNIQYF.

The chain joins TRBV2 to TRBJ1-6; D is unclear. V lost 3 bases, J lost 9 bases, and 15 bases lay in between. Per the germline V gene, CDR1 is SNHLY and CDR2 is FYNNEI. This CDR3 is built from 15 residues. As DNA, the CDR3 is TGTGCCAGCAGTGAGGGCGGATGGGAAGGTTCACCCCTCCACTTT. It encodes CASSEGGWEGSPLHF.

This rearrangement joins TRBV20-1 to TRBJ1-6; no clear D gene. Germline V gives CDR1 DFQATT, CDR2 SNEGSKA (reference sequence). This CDR3 has 11 residues. Trimming shortened V by 6 bases and J by 13 bases, and 13 bases separated the two germline ends. In DNA, the CDR3 is TGCAGTGCCCCCTCTAGAGGGCCCCTCCACTTT. It codes for CSAPSRGPLHF.

The chain uses TRBV18 and TRBJ1-5; no definite D call. V was pared by 2 bases and J by 7 bases, with 9 bases between. The CDR3 totals 13 residues. The germline V gene has CDR1 KGHSH and CDR2 LQKENI. In DNA form, the CDR3 reads TGTGCCAGCTCACCAGCGGGGTACCAGCCCCAGCATTTT. The encoded protein is CASSPAGYQPQHF.

This clonotype appeared a few times. The rearrangement links TRBV20-1 to TRBJ2-3; 8 positions agree with TRBD2. V gave up 0 bases and J gave up 3 bases; unmatched junction bases: 5. CDR1 and CDR2 (germline): DFQATT, SNEGSKA (reference sequence). The CDR3 has 15 amino acids. CDR3 DNA: TGCAGTGCTAGAGATTCACGGGGGGGTACAGATACGCAGTATTTT. The encoded protein is CSARDSRGGTDTQYF.

This clonotype has a handful of counts. The J gene is TRBJ1-3, the V gene TRBV28; D gene uncertain. Trimming removed 4 bases at V and 2 bases at J, with 9 bases between. CDR3 length: 14 residues. Germline V gives CDR1 MDHEN, CDR2 SYDVKM. CDR3 in DNA: TGTGCCAGCAGTTGGCCGGCAGCTGGAAACACCATATATTTT. Its translation: CASSWPAAGNTIYF. The variable domain in full, completed from reference TRBV28 and TRBJ1-3, reads DVKVTQSSRYLVKRTGEKVFLECVQDMDHENMFWYRQDPGLGLRLIYFSYDVKMKEKGDIPEGYSVSREKKERFSLILESASTNQTSMYLCASSWPAAGNTIYFGEGSWLTVV.